Listed here are 28 T cell receptor beta chains from one sample, sequenced in a study of early T cells in non-severe SARS-CoV-2 infection. TCRdb used MiXCR to reprocess the 5' RACE reads, holding one entry per CDR3 protein. This sample has some 40,000 distinct CDR3 sequences, with 7.5% to 9% found just once. Here the sequenced sample was whole blood, taken at baseline. The receptors here all came from an adult who was a healthcare worker with PCR-confirmed SARS-CoV-2 infection or an uninfected control (not recorded which).

There are many counts of this clonotype. The chain carries TRBV7-9 and TRBJ2-5; D gene unclear. Deletions cut 2 bases from V and 3 bases from J, with 7 bases between. This CDR3 region has 13 residues. Germline CDR1 and CDR2: SEHNR and FQNEAQ (reference sequence). This chain's CDR3 is CASSLSGEETQYF. CDR3 in DNA: TGTGCCAGCAGCTTATCAGGAGAAGAGACCCAGTACTTC.

This clonotype was counted a few times. The chain couples TRBV25-1 to TRBJ1-6, with a possible D match to TRBD1 (5 bases). Germline V gene lookup returns CDR1 MGHDK and CDR2 SYGVNS. CDR3 size: 15 residues. Trimming took 1 base from V and 9 from J, leaving 13 bases between them. CDR3 loop: CASSESRWGGSPLHF. The CDR3 nucleotides are TGTGCCAGCAGTGAATCCAGGTGGGGGGGTTCACCCCTCCACTTT.

The chain uses TRBV4-1 and TRBJ1-5; no clear D. The CDR3 length is 15 residues. Trimming took off 4 bases at V and 1 base at J, with 11 bases between the two ends. Germline V gene sequence: CDR1 MGHRA, CDR2 YSYEKL. The CDR3 spells CASSPGKRSNQPQHF. The CDR3 DNA is TGCGCCAGCAGCCCTGGGAAGCGAAGCAATCAGCCCCAGCATTTT.

This clonotype was detected many times. V usage is TRBV7-9 and J usage is TRBJ1-6; 7 nucleotides line up with TRBD1. The J segment lost 7 bases and the V segment lost 4 bases, leaving 10 bases of the junction unmatched. The CDR3 runs to 16 residues. The germline V gene has CDR1 SEHNR and CDR2 FQNEAQ (reference sequence). For the CDR3, the DNA is TGTGCCAGCAGCTCAGGATGGGACAGACCGAATTCACCCCTCCACTTT. Amino acid sequence: CASSSGWDRPNSPLHF.

J is TRBJ2-5 and V is TRBV7-2; 8 nucleotides agree with TRBD2. This CDR3 region has 15 residues. V gave up 5 bases and J gave up 4 bases; unmatched junction bases: 9. CDR1 is SGHTA, CDR2 FQGNSA, per germline. CDR3 sequence (DNA): TGTGCCAGCAGCGTAGTAGTGACTAGCGCAGAGACCCAGTACTTC. Its protein product is CASSVVVTSAETQYF.

This clonotype was observed at least ten times. Here the CDR3 reads CASSYSPGGSYEQYF. CDR3 DNA: TGTGCCAGCAGTTACTCCCCCGGGGGTTCCTACGAGCAGTACTTC. The chain carries TRBV6-6 and TRBJ2-7; the D gene is possibly TRBD2 (6 bases). V was clipped by 0 bases and J by 1 base, with 10 bases between them. The CDR3 spans 15 residues. CDR1 and CDR2 from the germline V gene are MNHNY and SVGAGI (reference sequence).

In this sample, this clonotype turned up many times. The chain employs TRBV10-2 and TRBJ1-6; the D gene is possibly TRBD1 (6 bases). V was pared by 2 bases and J by 5 bases, with 7 bases between. This CDR3 spans 14 amino acids. Germline V gives CDR1 WSHSY, CDR2 SAAADI. The CDR3: CASSEQGNNSPLHF. CDR3 DNA sequence: TGCGCCAGCAGTGAGCAGGGGAATAATTCACCCCTCCACTTT.

In DNA form, the CDR3 reads TGTGCCAGCAGCCAAGGGGACAGATGGGCAAACACTGAAGCTTTCTTT. Encoded protein: CASSQGDRWANTEAFF. The chain couples TRBV3-1 to TRBJ1-1, with 7 nucleotides matching TRBD1. The CDR3 is 16 residues long. The V segment lost 1 base and the J segment 2 bases; nucleotides outside the gene matches: 7. The germline V gene has CDR1 LGHDT and CDR2 YNNKEL (reference sequence).

This clonotype was seen many times. A junction boundary mismatches the germline segment, possibly from a read error. V and J are TRBV18 and TRBJ1-5, with 8 bases lining up with TRBD1. Germline lookup yields CDR1 KGHSH and CDR2 LQKENI. The CDR3 consists of 15 residues. CDR3: CASSPDRGGNQPQHF. In nucleotides, the CDR3 is TGCGCCAGCAGTCCCGACAGGGGCGGCAATCAGCCCCAGCATTTT.

The chain couples TRBV2 to TRBJ2-7; D is possibly TRBD1 (6 bases). Per germline, CDR1 SNHLY and CDR2 FYNNEI. V gave up 7 bases and J gave up 2 bases, with 21 bases separating them. CDR3 size: 16 residues. CDR3 sequence (DNA): TGTGCCAGCAACAACCCCCACAACAGGGACACCTACGAGCAGTACTTC. This encodes CASNNPHNRDTYEQYF.

This clonotype was detected many times. The chain combines TRBV28 with TRBJ1-3, with D possibly matching TRBD1 (6 bases). Germline CDR1 is MDHEN and CDR2 is SYDVKM. The CDR3 is 16 residues long. Trimming removed 5 bases at V and 2 bases at J, with 16 bases between. The CDR3 DNA reads as TGTGCCAGCAGTGGGGACTCAGGGGTCCCTGGAAACACCATATATTTT. This translates into CASSGDSGVPGNTIYF.

This clonotype occurred many times. This sequence joins TRBV7-2 and TRBJ2-1; D gene unclear. CDR3 length: 18 amino acids. The germline gives CDR1 SGHTA, CDR2 FQGNSA. V gave up 2 bases and J gave up 4 bases, with 21 bases separating them. The CDR3 DNA sequence: TGTGCCAGCAGCTTAACCGGGCCCCACAAAGACCCTTACAATGAGCAGTTCTTC. It specifies CASSLTGPHKDPYNEQFF.

The gene calls are TRBV20-1 and TRBJ2-7; D may correspond to TRBD1 or TRBD2 (5 bases each). CDR1 is DFQATT, CDR2 SNEGSKA, per germline (reference sequence). V lost 3 bases and J lost 9, with 27 bases in between. The CDR3 is 16 amino acids. CDR3 in DNA: TGCAGTGCTAGTCGACGGGACGGCGGGCCCTTACTAGTGCAGTACTTC. This encodes CSASRRDGGPLLVQYF.

The chain is built from TRBV24-1 and TRBJ2-1, with TRBD1 matching over 9 bases. CDR1 is KGHDR and CDR2 is SFDVKD in the germline V gene. The CDR3 has 19 amino acids. Losses at the gene ends were 5 bases for V and 5 bases for J; bases not matched to a gene: 18. CDR3 nucleotides: TGTGCCACCAGTGCCCCGGGACAGGGTAGGGGAAATTCACACAATGAGCAGTTCTTC. It specifies CATSAPGQGRGNSHNEQFF.

This clonotype was counted once. A much bigger clone sits one base away, suggesting this may be a read error. This sequence joins TRBV28 and TRBJ2-3, with TRBD1 matching over 10 bases. Judging by the DNA end, TRBJ1-5 fits better; the J call may be wrong. The CDR3 is 15 residues long. Germline V gives CDR1 MDHEN, CDR2 SYDVKM. DNA of the CDR3: TGTGCCAGCAGTTTCGGGACAGGGGTCCCAGATACGCAGCATTTT. Its translation: CASSFGTGVPDTQHF.

The rearrangement links TRBV10-3 to TRBJ1-1, with D hard to call. From germline, CDR1 is ENHRY and CDR2 SYGVKD. With 3 bases removed from V and 2 bases from J, the gap between germline ends came to 7 bases. The CDR3 is made up of 13 amino acids. Here the CDR3 reads CAISDIPNTEAFF. CDR3 bases: TGTGCCATCAGTGACATCCCAAACACTGAAGCTTTCTTT.

This clonotype has only a few counts. The chain carries TRBV5-1 and TRBJ2-2; D unresolved. The CDR3 is 15 residues long. The germline V gene has CDR1 SGHRS and CDR2 YFSETQ. V was cut by 0 bases and J by 7 bases, with 13 bases left in between. CDR3 DNA: TGCGCCAGCAGCTTGGGGGCCCCTCGTGGCGGGGAGCTGTTTTTT. Amino acid sequence: CASSLGAPRGGELFF.

The rearrangement uses TRBV3-1 and TRBJ1-4; D gene unclear. This CDR3 has 13 residues. V was clipped by 1 base and J by 8 bases, with 8 bases between them. Looked up from germline, CDR1 is LGHDT and CDR2 is YNNKEL (reference sequence). CDR3 sequence reads: CASSQALYEKLFF. CDR3 bases: TGTGCCAGCAGCCAAGCTCTGTACGAAAAACTGTTTTTT.

This chain links TRBV4-3 with TRBJ1-6, with D unclear. The CDR3 covers 18 residues. V lost 6 bases to trimming and J lost 2 bases, with 20 bases between them. Germline V lookup: CDR1 LGHNA, CDR2 YSLEER. CDR3 in DNA: TGCGCCAGCAGTCGCGTGGTCCCAGTAGGCGCCTATAATTCACCCCTCCACTTT. Its translation: CASSRVVPVGAYNSPLHF.

The sample holds a few counts of this clonotype. The chain employs TRBV6-2 or TRBV6-3 and TRBJ1-1; D unresolved. This CDR3 spans 14 amino acids. The V and J ends lost 4 bases and 0 bases respectively, with 9 bases between them. CDR1 and CDR2 from the germline V gene are MNHEY and SVGEGT. The CDR3 reads CASSSTAVNTEAFF. DNA of the CDR3: TGTGCCAGCAGTTCAACGGCAGTGAACACTGAAGCTTTCTTT.

This clonotype has just a few counts. V is TRBV29-1 and J is TRBJ1-3; TRBD1 might be the D (6 bases). V lost 6 bases to trimming and J lost 0 bases, with 15 bases between them. This CDR3 comprises 15 residues. Germline assignment: CDR1 SQVTM and CDR2 ANQGSEA. CDR3 sequence reads: CSVAGTLSSGNTIYF. The CDR3 region has the DNA TGCAGCGTCGCCGGGACACTGAGCTCTGGAAACACCATATATTTT.

This clonotype was recorded many times. The rearrangement links TRBV9 to TRBJ2-1, with D hard to call. Trimming removed 2 bases from V and 9 bases from J, with 9 bases in between. Germline CDR1 SGDLS, CDR2 YYNGEE. This CDR3 has 12 residues. The CDR3 DNA reads TGTGCCAGCAGCGTTTCCGGGTTTGAGCAGTTCTTC. Translation gives CASSVSGFEQFF.

This clonotype showed up just a few times. This rearrangement joins TRBV20-1 to TRBJ2-7, with D perhaps matching TRBD1 or TRBD2 (6 bases each). CDR3 length: 14 amino acids. The V end was cut by 6 bases, the J end by 3 bases, with 18 bases between. CDR1 and CDR2 (germline): DFQATT, SNEGSKA (reference sequence). The CDR3 loop reads CSASSRGDLYEQYF. The CDR3, as DNA: TGCAGTGCATCCTCGAGGGGGGACCTCTACGAGCAGTACTTC.

Written as DNA, the CDR3 is TGCAGCGCCGGAGCGAACTTGGCAGGGCCACGGGATACGCAGTATTTT. This translates into CSAGANLAGPRDTQYF. The chain uses TRBV29-1 and TRBJ2-3; tentative D call: TRBD1 (5 bases). CDR3 length: 16 residues. Germline loops: CDR1 SQVTM, CDR2 ANQGSEA. V lost 7 bases and J lost 6, with 26 bases in between.

In its sample, this clonotype was seen many times. This sequence joins TRBV18 and TRBJ2-5; D is perhaps TRBD1 (5 bases). Germline CDR1 is KGHSH and CDR2 is LQKENI. V gave up 3 bases and J gave up 9 bases, with 17 bases separating them. This CDR3 has 14 residues. The CDR3 nucleotides are TGTGCCAGCTCACCCCTGGACCCGCCCAGGGCCCAGTACTTC. It translates to CASSPLDPPRAQYF.

In DNA, the CDR3 is TGTGCCAGCAGCTTGGGGGGCGCCAGGGGAGACTATGGCTACACCTTC. Translating it yields CASSLGGARGDYGYTF. This rearrangement joins TRBV7-6 to TRBJ1-2, with a weak D call TRBD1 (6 bases). The CDR3 is made up of 16 amino acids. Per germline, CDR1 SGHVS and CDR2 FNYEAQ. Trimming removed 3 bases at V and 3 bases at J, with 17 bases between.

This clonotype was observed a few times. The J gene is TRBJ2-3, the V gene TRBV5-1; a weak D match, TRBD2 (7 bases). Germline loops: CDR1 SGHRS, CDR2 YFSETQ. The V gene lost 3 bases and the J gene lost 2 bases, with 16 bases spanning the gap. This CDR3 has 16 amino acids. The CDR3 region is CASSSPGGWNTDTQYF. CDR3 sequence (DNA): TGCGCCAGCAGCTCGCCGGGGGGCTGGAACACAGATACGCAGTATTTT.

This clonotype came up a few times. The chain is built from TRBV29-1 and TRBJ1-1; no clear D gene. Germline V lookup: CDR1 SQVTM, CDR2 ANQGSEA. V lost 1 base and J lost 1, with 7 bases in between. This CDR3 is built from 13 residues. This CDR3 reads CSVEAKANTEAFF. The CDR3 nucleotides read TGCAGCGTTGAAGCTAAAGCGAACACTGAAGCTTTCTTT.